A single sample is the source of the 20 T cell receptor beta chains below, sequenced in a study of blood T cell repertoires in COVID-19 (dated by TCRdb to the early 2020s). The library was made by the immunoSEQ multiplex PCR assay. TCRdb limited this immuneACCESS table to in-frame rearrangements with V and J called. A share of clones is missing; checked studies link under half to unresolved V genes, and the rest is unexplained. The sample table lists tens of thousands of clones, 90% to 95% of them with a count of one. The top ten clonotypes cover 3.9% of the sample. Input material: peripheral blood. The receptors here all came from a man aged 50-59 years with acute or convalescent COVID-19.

The DNA of the CDR3 is TGTGCCAGCAGAACAGGGGGTAGCTCTGGGGCCAACGTCCTGACTTTC. Translation: CASRTGGSSGANVLTF. The genes are TRBV7-8 and TRBJ2-6; 8 bases agree with TRBD1. This CDR3 spans 16 amino acids. From germline, CDR1 is SGHVS and CDR2 FQNEAQ. V trimming: 6 bases; J trimming: 0 bases; junction bases outside the gene matches: 4.

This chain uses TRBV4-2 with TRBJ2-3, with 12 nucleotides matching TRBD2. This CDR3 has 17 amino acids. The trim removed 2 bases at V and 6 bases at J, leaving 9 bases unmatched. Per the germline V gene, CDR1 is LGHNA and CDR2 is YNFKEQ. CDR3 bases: TGTGCCAGCAGCCAATCGGGACTAGCGGGTACCGGGGATACGCAGTATTTT. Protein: CASSQSGLAGTGDTQYF.

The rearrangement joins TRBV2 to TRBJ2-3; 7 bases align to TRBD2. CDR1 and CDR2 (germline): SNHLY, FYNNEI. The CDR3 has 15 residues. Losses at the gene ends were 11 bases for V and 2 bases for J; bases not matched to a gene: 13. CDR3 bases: TGTGCCGGAACGAACGGGCGGGACTACACAGATACGCAGTATTTT. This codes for CAGTNGRDYTDTQYF.

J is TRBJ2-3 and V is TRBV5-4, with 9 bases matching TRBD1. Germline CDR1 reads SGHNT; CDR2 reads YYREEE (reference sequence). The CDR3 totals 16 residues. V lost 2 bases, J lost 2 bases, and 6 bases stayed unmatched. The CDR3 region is CASSLPGQGDTDTQYF. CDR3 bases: TGTGCCAGCAGCTTACCGGGACAGGGAGACACAGATACGCAGTATTTT.

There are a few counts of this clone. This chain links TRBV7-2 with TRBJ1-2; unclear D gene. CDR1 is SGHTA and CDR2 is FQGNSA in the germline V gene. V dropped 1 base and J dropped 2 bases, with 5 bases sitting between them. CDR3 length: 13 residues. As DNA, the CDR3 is TGTGCCAGCAGCTTAGGGCAGAACTATGGCTACACCTTC. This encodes CASSLGQNYGYTF.

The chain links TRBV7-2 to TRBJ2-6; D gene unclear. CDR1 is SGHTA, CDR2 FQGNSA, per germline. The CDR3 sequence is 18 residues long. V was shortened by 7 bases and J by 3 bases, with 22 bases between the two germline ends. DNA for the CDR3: TGTGCCAGCACCCTTAGAGAAGCCCGCCTCGGTGGGGCCAACGTCCTGACTTTC. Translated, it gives CASTLREARLGGANVLTF.

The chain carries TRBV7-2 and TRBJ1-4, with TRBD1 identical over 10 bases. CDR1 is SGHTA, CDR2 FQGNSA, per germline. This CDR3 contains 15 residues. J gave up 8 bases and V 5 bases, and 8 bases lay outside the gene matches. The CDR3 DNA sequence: TGTGCCAGCAGCGTCCGACAGGGGGCGGGCGAAAAACTGTTTTTT. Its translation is CASSVRQGAGEKLFF.

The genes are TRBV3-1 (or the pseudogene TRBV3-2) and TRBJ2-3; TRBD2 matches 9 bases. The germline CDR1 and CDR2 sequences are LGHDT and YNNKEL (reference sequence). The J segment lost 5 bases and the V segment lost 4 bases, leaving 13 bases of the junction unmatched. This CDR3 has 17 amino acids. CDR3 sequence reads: CASSPSGLAGPRDTQYF. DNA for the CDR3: TGTGCCAGCAGCCCCTCAGGTCTAGCGGGACCTCGAGATACGCAGTATTTT.

CDR3 bases: TGTGCCAGCAGCCCGACAGGGGATGACCACGAGCAGTACTTC. This translates into CASSPTGDDHEQYF. V gene TRBV7-9 combines with J gene TRBJ2-7; TRBD1 agrees at 8 bases. This CDR3 comprises 14 residues. After removal of 5 bases from V and 5 bases from J, the junction contained 8 bases not matched to a gene. Germline CDR1 reads SEHNR; CDR2 reads FQNEAQ (reference sequence).

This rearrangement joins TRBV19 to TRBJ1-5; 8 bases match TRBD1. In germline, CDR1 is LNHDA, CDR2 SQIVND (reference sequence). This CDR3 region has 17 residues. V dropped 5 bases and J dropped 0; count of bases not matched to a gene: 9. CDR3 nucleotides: TGTGCCAGTAGTGCCGGGACAGGCCTATATAGCAATCAGCCCCAGCATTTT. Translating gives CASSAGTGLYSNQPQHF.

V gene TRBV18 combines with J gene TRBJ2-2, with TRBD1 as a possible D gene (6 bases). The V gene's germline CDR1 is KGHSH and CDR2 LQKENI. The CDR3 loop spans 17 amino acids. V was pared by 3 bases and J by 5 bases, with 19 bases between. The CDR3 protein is CASSPPNRAWGTGELFF. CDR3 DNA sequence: TGTGCCAGCTCACCCCCTAACAGGGCGTGGGGAACCGGGGAGCTGTTTTTT.

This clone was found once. CDR3 DNA sequence: TGTGCCAGCAGCTTGGGAGGACAGGGCTACGAGCAGTACTTC. Its protein product is CASSLGGQGYEQYF. V is TRBV5-4 and J is TRBJ2-7; the match to TRBD1 covers 8 bases. Unmatched junction bases numbered 2, after V lost 0 bases and J lost 3 bases. Germline CDR1 and CDR2: SGHNT and YYREEE (reference sequence). The CDR3 length is 14 residues.

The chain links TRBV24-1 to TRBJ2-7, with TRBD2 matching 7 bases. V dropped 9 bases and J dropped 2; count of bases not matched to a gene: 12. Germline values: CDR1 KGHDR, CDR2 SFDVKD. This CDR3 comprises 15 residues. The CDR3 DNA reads TGTGCCACCGAATGTGGCGGGAGACTTCCCTACGAGCAGTACTTC. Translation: CATECGGRLPYEQYF.

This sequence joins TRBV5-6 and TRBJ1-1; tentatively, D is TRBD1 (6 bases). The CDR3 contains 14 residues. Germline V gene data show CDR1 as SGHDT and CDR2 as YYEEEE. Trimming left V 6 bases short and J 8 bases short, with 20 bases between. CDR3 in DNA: TGTGCCAGCACCCTACTCGAGGGGGTAAGAGAAGCTTTCTTT. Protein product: CASTLLEGVREAFF. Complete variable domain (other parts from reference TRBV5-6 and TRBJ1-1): DAGVTQSPTHLIKTRGQQVTLRCSPKSGHDTVSWYQQALGQGPQFIFQYYEEEERQRGNFPDRFSGHQFPNYSSELNVNALLLGDSALYLCASTLLEGVREAFFGQGTRLTVV.

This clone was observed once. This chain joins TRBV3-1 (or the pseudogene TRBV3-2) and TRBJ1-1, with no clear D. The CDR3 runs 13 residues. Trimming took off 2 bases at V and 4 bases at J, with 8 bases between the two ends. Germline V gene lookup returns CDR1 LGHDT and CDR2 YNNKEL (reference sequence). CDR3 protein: CASSQLRLTEAFF. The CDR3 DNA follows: TGTGCCAGCAGCCAACTTAGACTCACTGAAGCTTTCTTT.

CDR3 sequence reads: CASNIPGTTEAFF. The DNA of the CDR3 is TGTGCCAGCAATATCCCTGGCACCACTGAAGCTTTCTTT. The chain joins TRBV28 to TRBJ1-1; D not certain. CDR1 and CDR2 (germline): MDHEN, SYDVKM. V lost 7 bases to trimming and J lost 4 bases, with 13 bases between them. CDR3 length equals 13 residues.

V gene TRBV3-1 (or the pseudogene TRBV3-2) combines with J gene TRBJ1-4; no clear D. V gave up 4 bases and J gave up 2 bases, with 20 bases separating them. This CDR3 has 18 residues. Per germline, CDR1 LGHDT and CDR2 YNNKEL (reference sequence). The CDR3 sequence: CASSPSSRVTSTNEKLFF. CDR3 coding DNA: TGTGCCAGCAGCCCCAGCTCCCGGGTTACTTCGACTAATGAAAAACTGTTTTTT.

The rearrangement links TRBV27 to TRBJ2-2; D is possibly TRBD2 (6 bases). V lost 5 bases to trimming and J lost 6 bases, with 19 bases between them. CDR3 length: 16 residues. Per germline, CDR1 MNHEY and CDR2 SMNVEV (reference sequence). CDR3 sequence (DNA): TGTGCCAGCAGTCCCTCCTTCGGGAGTGTAGCCGGGGAGCTGTTTTTT. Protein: CASSPSFGSVAGELFF.

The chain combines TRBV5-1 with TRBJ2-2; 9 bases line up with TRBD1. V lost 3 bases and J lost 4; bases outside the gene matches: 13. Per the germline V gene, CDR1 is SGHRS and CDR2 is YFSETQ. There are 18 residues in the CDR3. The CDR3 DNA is TGCGCCAGCAGCTCTGGGGCGACAGGGGGGAACCCCACCGGGGAGCTGTTTTTT. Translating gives CASSSGATGGNPTGELFF.

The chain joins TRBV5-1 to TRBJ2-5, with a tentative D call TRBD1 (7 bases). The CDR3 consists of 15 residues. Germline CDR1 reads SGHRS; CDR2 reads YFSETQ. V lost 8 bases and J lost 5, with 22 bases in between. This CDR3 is CARPSPTGRWETQYF. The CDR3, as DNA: TGCGCCAGACCATCTCCGACAGGGAGGTGGGAGACCCAGTACTTC.